The 9 T cell receptor beta chains in this list originate from one sample, sequenced in a study of human T cells and chemical hapten exposure. As to time point: pre-sensitization, week 0. Treatment in this sample: therapeutic diphenylcyclopropenone sensitization with weekly scalp DPC. From the RACE reads, TCRdb called clonotypes with MiXCR, one entry per CDR3 protein. In the table there are fewer than 140,000 distinct CDR3 sequences, more than 10% of which are singletons. The sequenced sample was whole blood, obtained in connection with sensitization to the hapten diphenylcyclopropenone (DPC). Receptors were obtained from a woman aged 50 to 65 with alopecia areata. Some clones in this sample may be carry-over from other donors' samples.

The V gene is TRBV11-2, the J gene TRBJ2-3, with a weak D call TRBD2 (6 bases). The CDR3 has 15 residues. V gave up 5 bases and J gave up 0 bases, with 12 bases separating them. Germline V CDR1 and CDR2: SGHAT, FQNNGV. This chain's CDR3 is CASSLGTVSTDTQYF. In nucleotides, the CDR3 is TGTGCCAGCAGCCTTGGGACTGTTAGCACAGATACGCAGTATTTT.

The CDR3, as DNA: TGTGCCAGCAGCCCCCGACGAGATTGGTCCTACAATGAGCAGTTCTTC. Residues: CASSPRRDWSYNEQFF. This chain links TRBV5-6 with TRBJ2-1; no clear D gene. V gave up 4 bases and J gave up 1 base, with 15 bases separating them. The length of the CDR3 is 16 residues. CDR1 SGHDT and CDR2 YYEEEE come from the germline V gene.

This clonotype has just a few counts. V usage is TRBV7-9 and J usage is TRBJ1-4; 10 bases are shared with TRBD1. Germline V gene data show CDR1 as SEHNR and CDR2 as FQNEAQ (reference sequence). The V segment lost 5 bases and the J segment 4 bases; nucleotides outside the gene matches: 7. CDR3 length: 16 amino acids. The CDR3 loop reads CASSQGQGKGNEKLFF. CDR3 DNA sequence: TGTGCCAGCAGCCAGGGACAGGGGAAGGGTAATGAAAAACTGTTTTTT.

The table lists this clonotype with many counts. The J gene is TRBJ2-2, the V gene TRBV5-1; TRBD1 aligns across 9 bases. Germline loops: CDR1 SGHRS, CDR2 YFSETQ. Trimming took 4 bases from V and 6 from J; bases not matched to a gene: 4. This CDR3 region has 14 residues. The CDR3 reads CASSRDRAAGELFF. The CDR3 nucleotides are TGCGCCAGCAGCAGGGACAGGGCGGCCGGGGAGCTGTTTTTT.

The sample holds many counts of this clonotype. V and J are TRBV24-1 and TRBJ2-1; 13 positions match TRBD2. V shed 3 bases and J 11 bases; nucleotides not matched to a gene: 9. The CDR3 has 16 residues. Germline V gene sequence: CDR1 KGHDR, CDR2 SFDVKD. The CDR3 DNA sequence: TGTGCCACCAGTGATCCAACGGGACTAGCGGGGATACAGCAGTTCTTC. Its translation: CATSDPTGLAGIQQFF.

This clonotype has at least ten counts. The gene calls are TRBV20-1 and TRBJ2-7; D uncertain. The ends were cut back, 1 base at V and 6 bases at J, with 19 bases in the middle. Looked up from germline, CDR1 is DFQATT and CDR2 is SNEGSKA (reference sequence). This CDR3 region has 15 residues. The CDR3 is CSARVRPMASIEQYF. The CDR3 nucleotides read TGCAGTGCTAGAGTCCGTCCCATGGCTAGTATCGAGCAGTACTTC.

This chain connects TRBV29-1 to TRBJ1-1, with D unresolved. Germline CDR1 and CDR2: SQVTM and ANQGSEA. V was shortened by 6 bases and J by 1 base, with 15 bases between the two germline ends. CDR3 length: 14 amino acids. CDR3 DNA: TGCAGCGTCTCACCAAGACAATCGAACACTGAAGCTTTCTTT. It codes for CSVSPRQSNTEAFF.

This rearrangement joins TRBV28 to TRBJ2-7; D unresolved. Per the germline V gene, CDR1 is MDHEN and CDR2 is SYDVKM. The CDR3 contains 13 residues. V dropped 3 bases and J dropped 4 bases, with 10 bases sitting between them. The CDR3 is CASSFLRAYEQYF. CDR3 sequence (DNA): TGTGCCAGCAGTTTCCTTCGGGCTTACGAGCAGTACTTC.

In its sample, this clonotype was seen a few times. The J gene is TRBJ2-6, the V gene TRBV7-2; weak D call: TRBD2 (5 bases). Germline V gene data show CDR1 as SGHTA and CDR2 as FQGNSA. The CDR3 is 16 residues long. Trimming pared 5 bases from V and 0 bases from J, leaving 11 bases between. In DNA form, the CDR3 reads TGTGCCAGCAGCCCATCCGGGAACTCTGGGGCCAACGTCCTGACTTTC. Translating gives CASSPSGNSGANVLTF.